This TCR beta chain derives from a study of OX40 agonist ivuxolimab in advanced cancers. About the investigation overall: The costimulatory receptor OX40 (CD134) was targeted by ivuxolimab, a fully human IgG2 agonistic monoclonal antibody. The monotherapy dose-escalation portion (N ≈ 52 patients) of the phase I ivuxolimab trial is reported in the paper. Intravenous ivuxolimab was administered to patients every 2 weeks at six dose levels: 0.01, 0.1, 0.3, 1.5, 3 and 10 mg/kg. Of the approximately 54 patients in dose escalation, some 19 had hepatocellular carcinoma, about 15 had melanoma, 9 had renal cell carcinoma and 9 had head and neck cancer. Patients were allowed to have had prior anti-PD-1, anti-PD-L1 or anti-CTLA-4 therapy, and 40% to 45% of the dose-escalation patients had been treated with checkpoint inhibitors. In the dose-escalation cohort, 65% to 90% of patients were male, and the mean age was approximately 55 years, with a range of about 20 to 90. Peripheral TCRbeta sequencing was intended to test whether TCR sequence diversity was altered and clonal T-cell expansion was caused by ivuxolimab. Three dose-escalation patients achieved partial responses, one with hepatocellular carcinoma and two with cutaneous melanoma. General study outcomes and caveats: Low levels of normalized T-cell clonal expansion were also seen in some patients who did not respond. At doses of 0.1 to 3.0 mg/kg, clonal expansion of both CD4+ and CD8+ blood T cells was observed from baseline to week 6. Antigen specificity was not determined for the clonally expanded peripheral T cells. After ivuxolimab, expanded clones were on average more numerous among CD8+ T cells than among CD4+ T cells. In partial responders in the 0.1-3.0 mg/kg groups, normalized peripheral clonal expansion was found to be among the lowest, especially among CD8+ T cells.

The CDR3, cysteine through phenylalanine, is 15 amino acids long. The DNA shown is the 45-base CDR3, in frame from base 1. V is cut back by 3 bases and J by 2 bases, with 6 bases in the junction unmatched. The germline V gene (reference sequence) sets CDR1 to LNHDA and CDR2 to SQIVND. The trial excluded patients who had a history of autoimmune disease or were on systemic immunosuppression. Peripheral blood for TCR sequencing was collected from all dose cohorts at baseline, on cycle 4 day 1, and on cycle 7 day 1. The samples were taken from a phase I, first-in-human, multicenter, open-label dose-escalation trial of ivuxolimab. The trial enrolled adults with locally advanced or metastatic head and neck squamous cell, hepatocellular, melanoma or renal cell carcinoma. Before TCR sequencing, CD4+ T cells and CD8+ T cells were sorted from peripheral blood as separate populations. Details on this clone: Its binding antigen is unknown. Per-base quality was not reported, and no clone a single base away is much larger than it.

To sequence the TCRbeta CDR3 region, genomic DNA was isolated from the sorted cells. The immunoSEQ Assay was used to sequence the TCRbeta CDR3 regions. As stored in TCRdb, this immuneACCESS dataset retains in-frame rearrangements with V and J assigned. A fraction of the clones does not appear; measured against another copy, unresolved V genes explain less than half of the discrepancy, and the remainder lacks a known reason. This sample lists tens of thousands of clones; 90% to 95% were detected once. The ten top clones hold about 0.87% of the sample. The sequence was obtained from an adult with an advanced solid tumor such as melanoma, head and neck, liver or kidney cancer. The rearranged chain carries TRBV19 and TRBJ2-7, and 8 junction bases match TRBD1. Here the sequenced sample was CD4+ or CD8+ T cells sorted from blood, taken in a trial of the OX40 agonist ivuxolimab. The CDR3 in this case is CASSIPGTGAYEQYF. The DNA is TGTGCCAGTAGTATTCCCGGGACAGGAGCCTACGAGCAGTACTTC.